This T cell receptor (beta chain) appears in the sequencing data of a study of control samples from healthy donors and cancer patients. CDR1 and CDR2 (germline): MNHEY, SVGEGT. The CDR3 has 15 residues. Trimming shortened V by 2 bases and J by 6 bases, and 13 bases separated the two germline ends. Sequenced by immunoSEQ multiplex PCR; TCRdb stores in-frame clones only, minus some. The sample has about 63,000 clones; 70% to 90% are singletons. This clone was picked up a small number of times. The rearrangement links TRBV6-2 or TRBV6-3 to TRBJ2-2; D gene ambiguous. The receptor's source is a man aged 35 to 55 in good health. The sample was blood. CDR3 protein: CASSYKRGNAGELFF. Written as DNA, the CDR3 is TGTGCCAGCAGTTACAAGCGAGGCAACGCCGGGGAGCTGTTTTTT.